This is a list of T cell receptor beta chains from one sample in a study of T cells after yellow fever vaccination. TCRdb called the 5' RACE reads again in MiXCR, with one record for every CDR3 protein. Here the sample spans 250,000 to 300,000 distinct CDR3 sequences, less than 9.5% being singletons. The source was CD4+ T cells sorted from PBMCs, collected 5 days after the yellow fever booster vaccination. These receptors originate from a man between 18 and 29 years old who received the YFV17D yellow fever vaccine. Both conserved end residues are part of each CDR3. D genes are given only for firm matches. Some rows have no size entry. The others give once, few or many, or a class for an expanded clone.

TRBV12-3/TRBV12-4	TRBJ2-3	few	TRBD2	TGTGCCAGCAGTTTCAGGTCTAGCGGTAGCACAGATACGCAGTATTTT	CASSFRSSGSTDTQYF
TRBV11-2	TRBJ1-1	few	TRBD1	TGTGCCAGCAGCCTGGTTCCGGGACAGGAAGCTTTCTTT	CASSLVPGQEAFF
TRBV29-1	TRBJ2-7	few	-	TGCAGCGCTAGAAGACAAGGAGGGACTTACGAGCAGTACTTC	CSARRQGGTYEQYF
TRBV27	TRBJ2-2	many	-	TGTGCCAGCAGCACAAGTCTTACGAACACCGGGGAGCTGTTTTTT	CASSTSLTNTGELFF
TRBV11-2	TRBJ1-2	few	TRBD1	TGTGCCAGCAGCGAGAGGACCGGGACAGGGAAGGGCTACACCTTC	CASSERTGTGKGYTF
TRBV20-1	TRBJ2-3	many	-	TGCAGTGCTAGGGGTCGGCCAGAACTCACAGATACGCAGTATTTT	CSARGRPELTDTQYF
TRBV12-3/TRBV12-4	TRBJ2-1	few	TRBD2	TGTGCCAGCAGTCCCTTGACGGGGGGTACCAATGAGCAGTTCTTC	CASSPLTGGTNEQFF
TRBV29-1	TRBJ1-1	-	-	TGCAGCGTTGAAGAGGGGGCAACTGAAGCTTTCTTT	CSVEEGATEAFF
TRBV18	TRBJ1-1	many	-	TGTGCCAGCTCAGCTGGAGAGAACACTGAAGCTTTCTTT	CASSAGENTEAFF
TRBV5-1	TRBJ1-1	many	TRBD1	TGCGCCAGCAGCTCAGGGGGCGCAGGGAACACTGAAGCTTTCTTT	CASSSGGAGNTEAFF
TRBV3-1	TRBJ2-3	-	TRBD1	TGTGCCAGCAGCTTCGGACAGGGGGCGGCAGATACGCAGTATTTT	CASSFGQGAADTQYF
TRBV20-1	TRBJ1-4	-	-	TGCAGTGCTAAGGACCGGGAAAAACTGTTTTTT	CSAKDREKLFF
TRBV6-1	TRBJ1-1	few	-	TGTGCCAGCAGCCAATGGACAGTAGACACTGAAGCTTTCTTT	CASSQWTVDTEAFF
TRBV5-1	TRBJ1-1	-	TRBD1	TGCGCCAGCAGCTTACGACAGGGGCGGATTTTGAACACTGAAGCTTTCTTT	CASSLRQGRILNTEAFF
TRBV3-1	TRBJ2-1	few	-	TGTGCCAGCAGCCGACGACTAGTGGTACTTGAGCAGTTCTTC	CASSRRLVVLEQFF
TRBV10-3	TRBJ2-5	many	-	TGTGCCATCGGATTTACCCGGGAGACCCAGTACTTC	CAIGFTRETQYF
TRBV20-1	TRBJ2-3	many	-	TGCAGTGCTAGAGGCTACCTAAGCACAGATACGCAGTATTTT	CSARGYLSTDTQYF
TRBV29-1	TRBJ2-2	once	-	TGCAGCGTTGAAAGCTCCGGGGGAGATGACACCGGGGAGCTGTTTTTT	CSVESSGGDDTGELFF
TRBV12-3/TRBV12-4	TRBJ1-2	few	-	TGTGCCAGCAGTTCAGGACAGCCTCCACTCTATGGCTACACCTTC	CASSSGQPPLYGYTF
TRBV28	TRBJ2-3	-	-	TGTGCCGCCGGGCTGGGGGCAGATACGCAGTATTTT	CAAGLGADTQYF
TRBV5-1	TRBJ2-3	many	-	TGCGCCAGCAGCCCCCGGGCCGATCAGGTTAATACGCAGTATTTT	CASSPRADQVNTQYF
TRBV7-7	TRBJ2-7	few	-	TGTGCCAGCAGCTTAGCAGGGGCCGGGAGCGAGCAGTACTTC	CASSLAGAGSEQYF
TRBV18	TRBJ1-2	-	-	TGTGCCAGCTCACCAGCCCGGACAGACTATGGCTACACCTTC	CASSPARTDYGYTF
TRBV6-5	TRBJ2-2	-	-	TGTGCCAGCAGCTATAGTTCCGGTCCCCCGAACACCGGGGAGCTGTTTTTT	CASSYSSGPPNTGELFF
TRBV21-1	TRBJ2-6	-	-	TGTGCCAGCAGCAAAACCCGTCATCCCCTCGGACAGGCCCTCTCTGGGGCCAACGTCCTGACTTTC	CASSKTRHPLGQALSGANVLTF
TRBV28	TRBJ2-1	-	-	TGTGCCAGCAGTTTTTATCCCAATGAGCAGTTCTTC	CASSFYPNEQFF
TRBV11-2	TRBJ2-7	-	-	TGTGCCAGCAGCAATTCGGGTTGGGGGGCGGTCACCTACGAGCAGTACTTC	CASSNSGWGAVTYEQYF